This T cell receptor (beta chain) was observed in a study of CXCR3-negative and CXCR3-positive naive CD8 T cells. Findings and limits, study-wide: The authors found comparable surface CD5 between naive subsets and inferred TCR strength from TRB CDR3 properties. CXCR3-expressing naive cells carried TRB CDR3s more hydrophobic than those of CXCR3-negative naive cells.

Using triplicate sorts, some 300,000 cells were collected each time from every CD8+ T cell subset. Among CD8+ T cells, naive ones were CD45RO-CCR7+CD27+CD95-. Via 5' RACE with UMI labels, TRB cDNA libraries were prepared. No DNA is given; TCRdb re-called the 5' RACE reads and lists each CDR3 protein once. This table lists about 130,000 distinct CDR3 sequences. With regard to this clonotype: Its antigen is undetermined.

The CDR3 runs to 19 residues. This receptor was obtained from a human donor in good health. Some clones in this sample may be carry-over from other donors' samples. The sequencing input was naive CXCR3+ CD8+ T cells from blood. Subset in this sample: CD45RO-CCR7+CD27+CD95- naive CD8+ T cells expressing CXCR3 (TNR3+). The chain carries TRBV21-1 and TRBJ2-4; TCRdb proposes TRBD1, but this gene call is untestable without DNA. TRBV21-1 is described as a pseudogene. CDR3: CASSNNEDRGRTSKNIQYF.